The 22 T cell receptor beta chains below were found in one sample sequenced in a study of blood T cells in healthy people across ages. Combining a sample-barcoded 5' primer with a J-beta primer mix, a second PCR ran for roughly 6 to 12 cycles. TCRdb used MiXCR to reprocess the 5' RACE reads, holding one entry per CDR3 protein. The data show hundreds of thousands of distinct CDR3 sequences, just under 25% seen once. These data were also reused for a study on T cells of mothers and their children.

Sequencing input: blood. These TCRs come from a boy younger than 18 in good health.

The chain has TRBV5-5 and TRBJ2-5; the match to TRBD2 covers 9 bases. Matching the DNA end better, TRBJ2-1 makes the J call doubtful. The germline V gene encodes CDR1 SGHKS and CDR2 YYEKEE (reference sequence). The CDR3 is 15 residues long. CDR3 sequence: CASSFLSGSNDEQFF. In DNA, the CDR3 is TGTGCCAGCAGCTTCCTTAGCGGGAGTAACGATGAGCAGTTCTTC.

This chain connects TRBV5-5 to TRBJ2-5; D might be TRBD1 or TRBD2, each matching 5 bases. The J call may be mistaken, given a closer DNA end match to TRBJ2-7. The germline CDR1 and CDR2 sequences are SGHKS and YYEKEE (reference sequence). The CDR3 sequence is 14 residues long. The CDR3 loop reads CASSLPGRSYEQYF. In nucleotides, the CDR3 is TGTGCCAGCAGCTTACCGGGACGGTCCTACGAGCAGTACTTC.

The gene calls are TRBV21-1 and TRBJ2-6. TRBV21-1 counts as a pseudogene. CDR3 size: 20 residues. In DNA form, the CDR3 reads TGTGCCAGCAGCAAAGCTCGGACCGTCAGATCCAGCTCTGGGGCCAACGTCCTGACTTTC. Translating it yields CASSKARTVRSSSGANVLTF.

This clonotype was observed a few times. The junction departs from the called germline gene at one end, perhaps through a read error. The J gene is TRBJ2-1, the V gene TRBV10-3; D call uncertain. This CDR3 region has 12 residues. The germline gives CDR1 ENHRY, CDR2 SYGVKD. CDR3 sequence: CAAASSYNEQFF. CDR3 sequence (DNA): TGTGCCGCCGCTAGTTCCTACAATGAACAGTTCTTC.

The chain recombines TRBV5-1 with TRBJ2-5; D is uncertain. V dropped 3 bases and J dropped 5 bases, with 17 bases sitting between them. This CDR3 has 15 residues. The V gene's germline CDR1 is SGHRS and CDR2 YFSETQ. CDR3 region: CASSSNLLYGETQYF. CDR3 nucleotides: TGCGCCAGCAGCTCAAACCTCTTATACGGGGAGACCCAGTACTTC.

The CDR3 loop is CASSYSGKRNEKLFF. The CDR3 DNA is TGTGCCAGCAGTTACTCTGGAAAGAGGAATGAAAAACTGTTTTTT. The rearrangement joins TRBV6-6 to TRBJ1-4; D remains unclear. CDR1 is MNHNY and CDR2 is SVGAGI in the germline V gene (reference sequence). There are 15 residues in the CDR3. V was pared by 0 bases and J by 5 bases, with 10 bases between.

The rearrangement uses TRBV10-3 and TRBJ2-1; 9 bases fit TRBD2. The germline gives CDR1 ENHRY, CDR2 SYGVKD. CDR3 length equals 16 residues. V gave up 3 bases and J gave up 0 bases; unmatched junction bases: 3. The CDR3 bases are TGTGCCATCAGTGATGAGCGGGGGGACTCCTACAATGAGCAGTTCTTC. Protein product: CAISDERGDSYNEQFF.

The chain's CDR3 is CASSWEQVPYEQYF. The CDR3 DNA is TGTGCCAGCAGCTGGGAACAGGTCCCCTACGAGCAGTACTTC. This chain connects TRBV7-2 to TRBJ2-7, with D possibly TRBD1 on 5 matching bases. CDR3 length: 14 amino acids. The V gene's germline CDR1 is SGHTA and CDR2 FQGNSA. Deletions cut 4 bases from V and 2 bases from J, with 12 bases between.

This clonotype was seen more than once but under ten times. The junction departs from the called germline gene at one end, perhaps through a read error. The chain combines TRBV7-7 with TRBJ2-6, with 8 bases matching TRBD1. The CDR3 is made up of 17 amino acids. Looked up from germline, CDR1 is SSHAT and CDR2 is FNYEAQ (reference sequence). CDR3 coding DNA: TGTGCTAGCAGCTTAGGGGACAGGCACTCTGGGGCCAACGTCCTGACTTTC. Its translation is CASSLGDRHSGANVLTF.

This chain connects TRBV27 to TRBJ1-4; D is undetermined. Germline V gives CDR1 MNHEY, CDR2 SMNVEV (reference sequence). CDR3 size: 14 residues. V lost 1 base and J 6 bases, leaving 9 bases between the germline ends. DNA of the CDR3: TGTGCCAGCAGTTTATGGACGGGCGATGAAAAACTGTTTTTT. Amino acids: CASSLWTGDEKLFF.

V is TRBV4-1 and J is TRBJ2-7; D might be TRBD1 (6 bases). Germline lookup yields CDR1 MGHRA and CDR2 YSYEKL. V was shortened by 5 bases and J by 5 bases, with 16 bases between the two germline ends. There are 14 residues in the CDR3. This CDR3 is CASSVQGQFHEQYF. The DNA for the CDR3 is TGCGCCAGCAGCGTCCAGGGGCAATTCCACGAGCAGTACTTC.

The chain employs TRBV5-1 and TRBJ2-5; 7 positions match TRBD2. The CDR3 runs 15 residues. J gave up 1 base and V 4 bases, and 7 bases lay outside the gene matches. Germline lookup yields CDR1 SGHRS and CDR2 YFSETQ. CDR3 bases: TGCGCCAGCAGCCTGTGGTCGGGGGGCCAAGAGACCCAGTACTTC. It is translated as CASSLWSGGQETQYF. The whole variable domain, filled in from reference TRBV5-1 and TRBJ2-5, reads KAGVTQTPRYLIKTRGQQVTLSCSPISGHRSVSWYQQTPGQGLQFLFEYFSETQRNKGNFPGRFSGRQFSNSRSEMNVSTLELGDSALYLCASSLWSGGQETQYFGPGTRLLVL.

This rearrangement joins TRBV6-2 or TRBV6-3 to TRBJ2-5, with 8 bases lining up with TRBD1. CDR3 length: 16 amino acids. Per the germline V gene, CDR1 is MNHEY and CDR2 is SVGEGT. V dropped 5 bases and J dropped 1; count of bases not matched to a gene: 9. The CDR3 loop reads CASSRGQGISQETQYF. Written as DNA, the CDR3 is TGTGCCAGCAGTCGAGGACAGGGAATCAGCCAAGAGACCCAGTACTTC.

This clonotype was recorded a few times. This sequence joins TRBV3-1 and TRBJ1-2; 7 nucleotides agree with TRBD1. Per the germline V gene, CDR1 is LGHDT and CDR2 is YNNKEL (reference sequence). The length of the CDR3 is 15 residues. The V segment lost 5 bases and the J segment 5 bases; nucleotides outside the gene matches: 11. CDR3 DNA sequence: TGTGCCAGCAGCGTTCTCCCCTCAGGGGGGTATGGCTACACCTTC. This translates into CASSVLPSGGYGYTF.

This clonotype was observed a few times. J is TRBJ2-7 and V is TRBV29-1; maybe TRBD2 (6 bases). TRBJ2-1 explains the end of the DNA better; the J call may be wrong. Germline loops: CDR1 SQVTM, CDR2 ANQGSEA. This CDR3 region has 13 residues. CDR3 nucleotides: TGCAGCGTTGCCCGGATACTAGCCAATGAGCAGTTCTTC. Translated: CSVARILANEQFF.

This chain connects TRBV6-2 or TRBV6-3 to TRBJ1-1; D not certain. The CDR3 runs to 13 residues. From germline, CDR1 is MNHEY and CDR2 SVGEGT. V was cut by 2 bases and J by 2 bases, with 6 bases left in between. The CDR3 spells CASSYRNNTEAFF. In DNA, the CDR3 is TGTGCCAGCAGTTACCGGAACAACACTGAAGCTTTCTTT.

CDR3 coding DNA: TGCAGTGCTAGTCATACGGGTAGACAGACCCAGTACTTC. This encodes CSASHTGRQTQYF. The rearrangement links TRBV20-1 to TRBJ2-5; no clear D. The V gene's germline CDR1 is DFQATT and CDR2 SNEGSKA (reference sequence). The length of the CDR3 is 13 residues. V shed 3 bases and J shed 6 bases, with 14 bases lying between them.

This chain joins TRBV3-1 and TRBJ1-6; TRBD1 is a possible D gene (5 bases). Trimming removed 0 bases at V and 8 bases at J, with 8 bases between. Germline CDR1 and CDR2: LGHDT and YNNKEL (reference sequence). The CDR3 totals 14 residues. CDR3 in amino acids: CASSQEGGDSPLHF. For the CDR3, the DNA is TGTGCCAGCAGCCAAGAGGGGGGGGATTCACCCCTCCACTTT.

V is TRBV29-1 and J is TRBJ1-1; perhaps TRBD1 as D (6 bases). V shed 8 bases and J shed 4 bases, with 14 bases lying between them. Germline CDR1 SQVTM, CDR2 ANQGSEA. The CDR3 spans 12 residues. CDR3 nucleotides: TGCAGCTGGGGGGGGCAGGGCACTGAAGCTTTCTTT. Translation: CSWGGQGTEAFF.

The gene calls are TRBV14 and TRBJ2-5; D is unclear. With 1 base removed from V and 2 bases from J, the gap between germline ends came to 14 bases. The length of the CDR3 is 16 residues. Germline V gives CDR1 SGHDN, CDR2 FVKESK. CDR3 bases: TGTGCCAGCAGCCAAGTATCAACACAGTTACAAGAGACCCAGTACTTC. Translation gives CASSQVSTQLQETQYF. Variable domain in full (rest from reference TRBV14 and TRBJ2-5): EAGVTQFPSHSVIEKGQTVTLRCDPISGHDNLYWYRRVMGKEIKFLLHFVKESKQDESGMPNNRFLAERTGGTYSTLKVQPAELEDSGVYFCASSQVSTQLQETQYFGPGTRLLVL.

The CDR3 region has the DNA TGTGCCAGCAGTTTATTCCCGGGACAGGGGTTTCTGAATTCACCCCTCCACTTT. Residues: CASSLFPGQGFLNSPLHF. V is TRBV27 and J is TRBJ1-6; 10 bases are a match to TRBD1. The CDR3 covers 18 residues. J was trimmed by 7 bases and V by 1 base; bases with no gene match: 10. Germline CDR1 reads MNHEY; CDR2 reads SMNVEV (reference sequence).

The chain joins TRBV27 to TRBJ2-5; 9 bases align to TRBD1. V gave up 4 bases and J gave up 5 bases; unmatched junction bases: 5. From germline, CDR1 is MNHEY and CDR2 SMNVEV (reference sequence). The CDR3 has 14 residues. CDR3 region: CASSSTGGWETQYF. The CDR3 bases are TGTGCCAGCAGTTCGACAGGGGGTTGGGAGACCCAGTACTTC.